Listed below are T cell receptor beta chains from one sample, sequenced in a study of T-cell reconstitution after alpha-beta-depleted transplantation in children. Using its own MiXCR run on the PCR reads, TCRdb lists one record per CDR3 protein. This table holds approximately 50,000 distinct CDR3 sequences, about 47% found once. The starting material was peripheral blood, obtained before TCRalphabeta/CD19-depleted stem cell transplant. Receptor source: a boy less than two years old with SCID, due to receive a stem cell transplant. The CDR3 runs from the conserved cysteine through the conserved F or W. The D gene is left open where the match is weak. A clone size is listed for some rows: how often the clone was seen (once, few, many), or a class if it is expanded.

TRBV12-3/TRBV12-4,.,TRBJ2-3,.,TGTGCCAGCACCCCTAGCGACACAGATACGCAGTATTTT,CASTPSDTDTQYF
TRBV7-9,.,TRBJ2-4,few,TGTGCCAGCAGTTCTAGTGGGGGGACCAAAAACATTCAGTACTTC,CASSSSGGTKNIQYF
TRBV3-1,TRBD2,TRBJ2-1,.,TGTGCCAGCAGCCAATCCCTCCTAGCGGGGGCCCCTAAGGGGCAGTTCTTC,CASSQSLLAGAPKGQFF
TRBV6-5,.,TRBJ1-1,.,TGTGCCAGCAGTTACGAGGGGCTCCTCACTGAAGCTTTCTTT,CASSYEGLLTEAFF
TRBV5-5,.,TRBJ2-5,.,TGTGCCAGCAGCCGGGACCCCCAGGAGGAGACCCAGTACTTC,CASSRDPQEETQYF
TRBV5-1,.,TRBJ2-1,.,TGCGCCAGCAGCTCGGGGGAATCCAATGAGCAGTTCTTC,CASSSGESNEQFF
TRBV7-9,TRBD1,TRBJ1-2,.,TGTGCCAGCAGCCCCCGACAGGGCTCCGGCTACACCTTC,CASSPRQGSGYTF
TRBV10-3,TRBD2,TRBJ2-7,many,TGTGCCATCAGTGGGTTAGCGGGGGGCCAGAGCTCCTACGAGCAGTACTTC,CAISGLAGGQSSYEQYF
TRBV4-1,TRBD2,TRBJ2-3,.,TGCGCCAGCAGCCAAGGGAGCGGGGGGAGCACAGATACGCAGTATTTT,CASSQGSGGSTDTQYF
TRBV7-3,.,TRBJ2-3,.,TGTGCCAGCAGCTTAGCGCGGGGGCTGGATACGCTGTATTTT,CASSLARGLDTLYF
TRBV27,TRBD1,TRBJ2-5,.,TGTGCCAGCAGTTGGACAGGGACCCAGGGAACCCAGTACTTC,CASSWTGTQGTQYF
TRBV15,TRBD1,TRBJ1-5,.,TGTGCCACCAGCAGAGACCCAGGGGGCCAGCCCCAGCATTTT,CATSRDPGGQPQHF
TRBV18,.,TRBJ1-6,once,TGTGCCAGCTCGCCATACAGGGCCCAAAATTCACCCCTCCACTTT,CASSPYRAQNSPLHF
TRBV20-1,.,TRBJ2-3,.,TGCAGTGCTTCGAGAGCCACCGGGGCCGATACGCAGTATTTT,CSASRATGADTQYF
TRBV4-3,.,TRBJ1-5,.,TGCGCCAGCAGCCAACTTTACGGGGGGGGTAACAATCAGCCCCAGCATTTT,CASSQLYGGGNNQPQHF
TRBV19,.,TRBJ2-7,.,TGTGCCAGTAGTATAAGCAGCTCCTACGAGCAGTACTTC,CASSISSSYEQYF
TRBV12-3/TRBV12-4,.,TRBJ2-1,.,TGTGCCAGCCGATTAAGAAACGCGGAGTCCTACAATGAGCAGTTCTTC,CASRLRNAESYNEQFF
TRBV12-3/TRBV12-4,.,TRBJ2-6,.,TGTGCCAGCAGTTTAAGGAATACGGCGCGTGGGGCCAACGTCCTGACTTTC,CASSLRNTARGANVLTF
TRBV3-1,.,TRBJ2-1,.,TGTGCCAGCAGCCAAGAGTCGATAGCCTCCTACAATGAGCAGTTCTTC,CASSQESIASYNEQFF
TRBV6-2/TRBV6-3,TRBD2,TRBJ2-2,.,TGTGCCAGCAGTTACGGACTAGCGGGGGAGACCGGGGAGCTGTTTTTT,CASSYGLAGETGELFF
TRBV6-1,TRBD1,TRBJ2-7,.,TGTGCCAGCAGCCCCGGGACAGGGGCCGACGAGCAGTACTTC,CASSPGTGADEQYF
TRBV10-3,.,TRBJ2-1,.,TGTGCCATCAGTGAATTAATGGGGACTGAGCAGTTCTTC,CAISELMGTEQFF
TRBV4-3,.,TRBJ2-1,many,TGCGCCAGCAGCCAAGATGTGACTAGAAGTGAGCAGTTCTTC,CASSQDVTRSEQFF
TRBV6-1,.,TRBJ2-2,.,TGTGCCAGCAGTGAAGGAGATGGTACCGGGGAGCTGTTTTTT,CASSEGDGTGELFF